A single sample gave rise to the 14 T cell receptor beta chains below, sequenced in a study of T cells in Graves' hyperthyroidism and ophthalmopathy. Amplification targeted TCR beta CDR3 regions from RNA transcripts. TCR CDR3 regions were first amplified by RT-PCR with HTBI primers. TCRdb called the multiplex PCR reads again in MiXCR, with one record for every CDR3 protein. This table holds hundreds of thousands of distinct CDR3 sequences, 46% found once. Sequences were obtained from peripheral blood or thyroid tissue (not recorded which). Receptors were obtained from a young woman with Graves' hyperthyroidism.

This chain joins TRBV9 and TRBJ1-4, with D tentatively TRBD1 (5 bases). Germline V CDR1 and CDR2: SGDLS, YYNGEE. The germline V and J ends were trimmed by 3 bases and 1 base, with 16 bases remaining between them. The CDR3 runs to 17 residues. CDR3 coding DNA: TGTGCCAGCAGCGGGTCGTACGGGAGGGGAACTAATGAAAAACTGTTTTTT. Translated, it gives CASSGSYGRGTNEKLFF.

The genes are TRBV11-2 and TRBJ2-1; TRBD2 matches 8 bases. The trim removed 5 bases at V and 7 bases at J, leaving 10 bases unmatched. Germline V gives CDR1 SGHAT, CDR2 FQNNGV. There are 15 residues in the CDR3. CDR3 bases: TGTGCCAGCAGCAATGGTGAGCGGGAGACAAATGAGCAGTTCTTC. Protein: CASSNGERETNEQFF.

The table lists this clonotype with many counts. V is TRBV2 and J is TRBJ1-5, with D hard to call. This CDR3 contains 14 residues. Trimming took off 3 bases at V and 5 bases at J, with 11 bases between the two ends. Germline V gene sequence: CDR1 SNHLY, CDR2 FYNNEI. As DNA, the CDR3 is TGTGCCAGCAGTGATCTGGGCGTGCATCAGCCCCAGCATTTT. Its translation is CASSDLGVHQPQHF.

This clonotype has more than one count but fewer than ten. The gene calls are TRBV7-2 and TRBJ1-1; D is uncertain. The CDR3 is 14 amino acids. The V end was cut by 6 bases, the J end by 2 bases, with 13 bases between. Germline CDR1 and CDR2: SGHTA and FQGNSA. CDR3 loop: CASSLVGPNTEAFF. CDR3 DNA: TGTGCCAGCAGTTTGGTAGGGCCCAACACTGAAGCTTTCTTT. The variable domain in full, completed from reference TRBV7-2 and TRBJ1-1, reads GAGVSQSPSNKVTEKGKDVELRCDPISGHTALYWYRQSLGQGLEFLIYFQGNSAPDKSGLPSDRFSAERTGGSVSTLTIQRTQQEDSAVYLCASSLVGPNTEAFFGQGTRLTVV.

As concerns this clonotype: The conserved final phenylalanine or tryptophan is absent from the CDR3, which likely points to a read error. This chain links TRBV24-1 with TRBJ2-7; D ambiguous. Germline values: CDR1 KGHDR, CDR2 SFDVKD. The CDR3 runs to 14 residues. Written as DNA, the CDR3 is TGTGCCACCAGTGACCATGACCGCTCCAACGAGCAGTACCTC. Protein product: CATSDHDRSNEQYL.

This CDR3 is CASSFRGQNQPQHF. CDR3 sequence (DNA): TGTGCCAGCAGTTTCAGGGGACAGAATCAGCCCCAGCATTTT. This chain uses TRBV12-3 or TRBV12-4 with TRBJ1-5; 7 nucleotides line up with TRBD1. V lost 3 bases to trimming and J lost 4 bases; unmatched junction nucleotides: 3. The CDR3 sequence is 14 residues long.

The CDR3 sequence: CASSPFTSGANTGELFF. As DNA, the CDR3 is TGTGCCAGCAGCCCGTTTACTAGCGGGGCGAACACCGGGGAGCTGTTTTTT. The chain recombines TRBV14 with TRBJ2-2; 10 nucleotides match TRBD2. Per the germline V gene, CDR1 is SGHDN and CDR2 is FVKESK. V gave up 4 bases and J gave up 0 bases; unmatched junction bases: 5. CDR3 size: 17 residues.

The rearrangement joins TRBV7-9 to TRBJ1-4, with TRBD1 matching over 9 bases. The CDR3 consists of 15 residues. The V gene's germline CDR1 is SEHNR and CDR2 FQNEAQ (reference sequence). V lost 6 bases, J lost 7 bases, and 9 bases stayed unmatched. In DNA form, the CDR3 reads TGTGCCAGCAGAACCGACAGGGGGGACGGTGAAAAACTGTTTTTT. This encodes CASRTDRGDGEKLFF.

The J gene is TRBJ1-1, the V gene TRBV9; 10 bases line up with TRBD1. J gave up 3 bases and V 3 bases, and 2 bases lay outside the gene matches. The CDR3 contains 14 residues. Per germline, CDR1 SGDLS and CDR2 YYNGEE. CDR3 region: CASSEGQGHTEAFF. The CDR3 nucleotides read TGTGCCAGCAGCGAGGGACAGGGGCACACTGAAGCTTTCTTT.

This clonotype was counted only a few times. The chain couples TRBV12-3 or TRBV12-4 to TRBJ1-5, with D tentatively TRBD1 (5 bases). The CDR3 is made up of 16 amino acids. Trimming stripped 4 bases from V and 4 bases from J, with 17 bases between. The CDR3 DNA follows: TGTGCCAGCAGTTCCCCCTGGGACGGGCGAAATCAGCCCCAGCATTTT. Protein sequence: CASSSPWDGRNQPQHF.

In this sample, this clonotype turned up a few times. V usage is TRBV2 and J usage is TRBJ1-1; D is uncertain. This CDR3 spans 15 amino acids. Germline values: CDR1 SNHLY, CDR2 FYNNEI. The germline V and J ends were trimmed by 7 bases and 4 bases, with 19 bases remaining between them. CDR3 residues: CASIWSGDFGTEAFF. The DNA for the CDR3 is TGTGCCAGCATCTGGAGTGGGGATTTTGGCACTGAAGCTTTCTTT.

The rearrangement uses TRBV29-1 and TRBJ1-3; 8 bases map to TRBD1. V was clipped by 5 bases and J by 16 bases; unmatched bases: 7. CDR3 size: 10 residues. Germline CDR1 and CDR2: SQVTM and ANQGSEA. The CDR3 DNA is TGCAGCGTTAGGTCGGGACAGGCCTATTTT. The encoded protein is CSVRSGQAYF.

The chain combines TRBV20-1 with TRBJ1-5, with 9 bases that match TRBD1. The CDR3 is made up of 13 amino acids. CDR1 and CDR2 from the germline V gene are DFQATT and SNEGSKA (reference sequence). The J segment lost 7 bases and the V segment lost 3 bases, leaving 4 bases of the junction unmatched. The CDR3 loop reads CSARGQGIQPQHF. DNA for the CDR3: TGCAGTGCTAGGGGACAGGGTATACAGCCCCAGCATTTT.

The chain joins TRBV9 to TRBJ2-7; D assignment may be TRBD1 or TRBD2 (5 bases each). Germline CDR1 reads SGDLS; CDR2 reads YYNGEE. The length of the CDR3 is 12 residues. Trimming took 7 bases from V and 5 from J, leaving 13 bases between them. For the CDR3, the DNA is TGTGCCAGCTGGGCAGGGAGCCACGAGCAGTACTTC. It is translated as CASWAGSHEQYF.